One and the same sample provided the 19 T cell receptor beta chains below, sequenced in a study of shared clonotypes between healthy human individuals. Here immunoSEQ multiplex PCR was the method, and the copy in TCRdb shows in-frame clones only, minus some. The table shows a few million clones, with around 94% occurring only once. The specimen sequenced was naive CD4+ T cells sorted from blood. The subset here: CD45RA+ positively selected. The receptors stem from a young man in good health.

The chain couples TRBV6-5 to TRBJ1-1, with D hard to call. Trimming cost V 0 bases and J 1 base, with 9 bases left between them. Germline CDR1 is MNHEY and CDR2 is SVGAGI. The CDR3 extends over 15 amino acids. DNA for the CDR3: TGTGCCAGCAGTTACTCGCCCCGGAAGAACACTGAAGCTTTCTTT. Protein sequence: CASSYSPRKNTEAFF.

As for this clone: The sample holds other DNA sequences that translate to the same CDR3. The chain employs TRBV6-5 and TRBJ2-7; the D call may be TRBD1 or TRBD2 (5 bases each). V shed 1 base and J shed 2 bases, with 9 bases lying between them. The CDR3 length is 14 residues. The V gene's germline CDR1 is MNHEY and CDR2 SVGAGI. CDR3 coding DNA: TGTGCCAGCAGTTACTGGGGACGGACCTACGAGCAGTACTTC. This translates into CASSYWGRTYEQYF.

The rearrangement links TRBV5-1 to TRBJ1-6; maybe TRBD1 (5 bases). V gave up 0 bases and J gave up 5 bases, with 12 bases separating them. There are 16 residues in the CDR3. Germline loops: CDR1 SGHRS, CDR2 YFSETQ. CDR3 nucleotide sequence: TGCGCCAGCAGCTTGGAGGCGGGAGGGGATAATTCACCCCTCCACTTT. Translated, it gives CASSLEAGGDNSPLHF.

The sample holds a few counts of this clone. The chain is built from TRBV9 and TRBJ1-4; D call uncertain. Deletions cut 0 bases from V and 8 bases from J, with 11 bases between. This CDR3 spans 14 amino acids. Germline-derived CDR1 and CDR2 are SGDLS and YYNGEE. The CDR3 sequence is CASSVGEVREKLFF. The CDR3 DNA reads TGTGCCAGCAGCGTAGGGGAGGTTAGGGAAAAACTGTTTTTT. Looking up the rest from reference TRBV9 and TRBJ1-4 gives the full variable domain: DSGVTQTPKHLITATGQRVTLRCSPRSGDLSVYWYQQSLDQGLQFLIQYYNGEERAKGNILERFSAQQFPDLHSELNLSSLELGDSALYFCASSVGEVREKLFFGSGTQLSVL.

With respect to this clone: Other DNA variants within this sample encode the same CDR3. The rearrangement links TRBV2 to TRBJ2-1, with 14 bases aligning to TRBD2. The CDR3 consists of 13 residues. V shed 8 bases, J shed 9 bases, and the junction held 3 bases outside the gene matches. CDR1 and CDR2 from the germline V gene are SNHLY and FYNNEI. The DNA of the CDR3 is TGTGCCAGCGGAGGACTAGCGGGAGGTGAGCAGTTCTTC. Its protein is CASGGLAGGEQFF. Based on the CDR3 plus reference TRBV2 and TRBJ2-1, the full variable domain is EPEVTQTPSHQVTQMGQEVILRCVPISNHLYFYWYRQILGQKVEFLVSFYNNEISEKSEIFDDQFSVERPDGSNFTLKIRSTKLEDSAMYFCASGGLAGGEQFFGPGTRLTVL.

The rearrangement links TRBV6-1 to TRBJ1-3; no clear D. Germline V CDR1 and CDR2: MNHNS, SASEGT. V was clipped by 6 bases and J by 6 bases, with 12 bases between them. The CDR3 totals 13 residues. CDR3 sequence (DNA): TGTGCCAGCAGGACCTCCGGATTAAACACCATATATTTT. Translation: CASRTSGLNTIYF.

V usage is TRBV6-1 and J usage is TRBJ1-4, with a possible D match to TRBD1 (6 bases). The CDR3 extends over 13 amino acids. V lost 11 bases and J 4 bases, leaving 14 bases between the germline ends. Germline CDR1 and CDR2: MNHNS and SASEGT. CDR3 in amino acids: CAARTAINEKLFF. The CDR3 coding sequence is TGTGCCGCCCGGACAGCAATTAATGAAAAACTGTTTTTT.

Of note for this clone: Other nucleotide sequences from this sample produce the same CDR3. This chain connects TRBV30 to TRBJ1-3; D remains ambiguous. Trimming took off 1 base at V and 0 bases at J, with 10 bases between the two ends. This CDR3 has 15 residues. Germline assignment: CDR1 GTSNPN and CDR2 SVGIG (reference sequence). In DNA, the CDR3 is TGTGCCTGGAGTGCGGGTCCCAGCTCTGGAAACACCATATATTTT. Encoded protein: CAWSAGPSSGNTIYF.

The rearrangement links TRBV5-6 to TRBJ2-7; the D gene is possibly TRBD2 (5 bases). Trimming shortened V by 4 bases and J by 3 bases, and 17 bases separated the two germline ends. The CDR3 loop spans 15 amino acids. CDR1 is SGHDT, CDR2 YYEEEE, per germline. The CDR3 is CASSLGRGSNYEQYF. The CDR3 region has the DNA TGTGCCAGCAGCCTAGGACGGGGTAGTAACTACGAGCAGTACTTC. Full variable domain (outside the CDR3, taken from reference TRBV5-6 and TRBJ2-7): DAGVTQSPTHLIKTRGQQVTLRCSPKSGHDTVSWYQQALGQGPQFIFQYYEEEERQRGNFPDRFSGHQFPNYSSELNVNALLLGDSALYLCASSLGRGSNYEQYFGPGTRLTVT.

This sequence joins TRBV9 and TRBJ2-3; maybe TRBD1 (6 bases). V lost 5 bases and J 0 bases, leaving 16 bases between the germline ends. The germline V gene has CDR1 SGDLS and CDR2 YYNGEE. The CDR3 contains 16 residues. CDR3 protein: CASSLAGVPSTDTQYF. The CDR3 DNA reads TGTGCCAGCAGTCTAGCAGGGGTTCCTAGCACAGATACGCAGTATTTT.

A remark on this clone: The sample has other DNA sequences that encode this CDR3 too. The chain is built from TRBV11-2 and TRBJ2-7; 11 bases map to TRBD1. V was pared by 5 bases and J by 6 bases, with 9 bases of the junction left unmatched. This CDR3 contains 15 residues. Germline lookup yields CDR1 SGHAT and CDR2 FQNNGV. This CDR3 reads CASSADRGRGLEQYF. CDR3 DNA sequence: TGTGCCAGCAGCGCGGACAGGGGGCGGGGTCTCGAGCAGTACTTC.

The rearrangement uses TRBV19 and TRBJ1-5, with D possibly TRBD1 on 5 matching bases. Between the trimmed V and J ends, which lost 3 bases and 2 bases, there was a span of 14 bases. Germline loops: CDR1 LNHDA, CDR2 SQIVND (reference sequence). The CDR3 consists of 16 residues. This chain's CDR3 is CASSIRGERGNQPQHF. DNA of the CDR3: TGTGCCAGTAGTATCCGAGGGGAGAGGGGCAATCAGCCCCAGCATTTT. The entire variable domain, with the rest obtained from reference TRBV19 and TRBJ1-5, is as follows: DGGITQSPKYLFRKEGQNVTLSCEQNLNHDAMYWYRQDPGQGLRLIYYSQIVNDFQKGDIAEGYSVSREKKESFPLTVTSAQKNPTAFYLCASSIRGERGNQPQHFGDGTRLSIL.

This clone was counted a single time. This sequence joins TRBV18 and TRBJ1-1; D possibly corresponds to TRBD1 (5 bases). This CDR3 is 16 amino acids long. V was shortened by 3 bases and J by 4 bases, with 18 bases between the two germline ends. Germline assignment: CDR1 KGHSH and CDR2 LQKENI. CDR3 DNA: TGTGCCAGCTCACCTCAACCGGGGCCGAAAGGCACTGAAGCTTTCTTT. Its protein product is CASSPQPGPKGTEAFF.

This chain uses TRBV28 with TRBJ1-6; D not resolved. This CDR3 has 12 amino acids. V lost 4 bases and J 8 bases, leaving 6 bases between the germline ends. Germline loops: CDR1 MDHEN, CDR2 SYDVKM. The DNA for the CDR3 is TGTGCCAGCAGTTCCGGGGATTCACCCCTCCACTTT. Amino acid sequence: CASSSGDSPLHF.

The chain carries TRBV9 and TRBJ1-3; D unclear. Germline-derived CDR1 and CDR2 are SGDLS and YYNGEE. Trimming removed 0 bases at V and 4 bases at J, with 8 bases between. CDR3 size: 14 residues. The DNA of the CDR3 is TGTGCCAGCAGCGTAGATTTAGTGGGAAACACCATATATTTT. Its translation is CASSVDLVGNTIYF.

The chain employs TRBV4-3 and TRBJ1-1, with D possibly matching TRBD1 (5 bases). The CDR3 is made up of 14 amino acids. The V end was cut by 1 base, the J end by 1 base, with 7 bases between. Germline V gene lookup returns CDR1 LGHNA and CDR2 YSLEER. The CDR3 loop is CASSQVGANTEAFF. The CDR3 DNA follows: TGCGCCAGCAGCCAAGTCGGGGCGAACACTGAAGCTTTCTTT.

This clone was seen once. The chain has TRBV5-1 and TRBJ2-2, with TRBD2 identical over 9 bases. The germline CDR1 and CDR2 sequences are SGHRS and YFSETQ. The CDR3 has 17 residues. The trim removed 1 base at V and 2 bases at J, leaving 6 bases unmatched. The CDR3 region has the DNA TGCGCCAGCAGCTTGTTAAGCGGGGGGCGAAACACCGGGGAGCTGTTTTTT. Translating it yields CASSLLSGGRNTGELFF.

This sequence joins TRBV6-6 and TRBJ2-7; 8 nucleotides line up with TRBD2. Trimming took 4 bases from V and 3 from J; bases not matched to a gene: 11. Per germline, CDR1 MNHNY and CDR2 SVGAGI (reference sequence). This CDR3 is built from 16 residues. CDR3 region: CASSSLGSGAVYEQYF. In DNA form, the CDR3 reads TGTGCCAGCAGTTCCTTGGGTAGCGGGGCCGTCTACGAGCAGTACTTC.

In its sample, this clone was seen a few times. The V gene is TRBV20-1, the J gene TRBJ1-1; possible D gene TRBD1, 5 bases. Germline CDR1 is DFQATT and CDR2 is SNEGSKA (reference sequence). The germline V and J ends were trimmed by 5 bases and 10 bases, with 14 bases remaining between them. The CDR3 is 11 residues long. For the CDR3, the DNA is TGCAGTGCTCCCCCCGACAGAGGAGCTTTCTTT. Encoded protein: CSAPPDRGAFF.